Reported below is one T cell receptor (beta chain). TCRdb reanalysed the 5' RACE reads using MiXCR and keeps one entry per CDR3 protein. The table lists approximately 530,000 distinct CDR3 sequences, around 24% of them singletons. CDR3 length equals 15 residues. CDR1 and CDR2 from the germline V gene are DFQATT and SNEGSKA (reference sequence). The ends lost 2 bases at V and 6 bases at J; junction bases unmatched: 7. This sample stems from a study of identical twins. The same data also went into a second study, on yellow fever vaccine responses in identical twins.

This TCR was sampled from a woman younger than 35 in good health. The chain uses TRBV20-1 and TRBJ2-2; 9 bases agree with TRBD2. Specimen: CD4+ T cells sorted from blood. The CDR3: CSARLSGGFSGELFF. The CDR3 DNA reads TGCAGTGCTAGACTTAGCGGGGGTTTTTCCGGGGAGCTGTTTTTT.